These T cell receptor beta chains were read from a single sample in a study of tumor and adjacent non-tumor tissue in lung cancer. TCRdb reprocessed the multiplex PCR reads with MiXCR, giving one entry per CDR3 protein. The sample contains more than 85,000 distinct CDR3 sequences, about 60% of which appear only once. Sequenced sample: distant non-tumor lung tissue. Every receptor here comes from a man in his thirties or forties with non-small cell lung cancer. Each CDR3 is given with its conserved first and last residue. Fields, in order: V gene, D gene, clone size, J gene, CDR3 protein, CDR3 DNA. D genes are given only for firm matches. Size is stated for part of the rows, as once, few or many counts, or as a class when the clone is expanded.

>TRBV11-2|-|-|TRBJ2-3
CVGSLEAPWAQYF
TGTGTCGGCAGCTTAGAGGCCCCGTGGGCGCAGTATTTT
>TRBV4-2|-|-|TRBJ2-3
CTSNQGSSTPDTQYF
TGTACCAGCAACCAAGGGTCGTCGACTCCAGATACGCAGTATTTT
>TRBV20-1|-|once|TRBJ2-3
CSPRESGQRDTDTQYF
TGCAGTCCTAGAGAATCTGGACAGAGAGACACAGATACGCAGTATTTT
>TRBV11-2|TRBD1|few|TRBJ2-7
CASSWGDRTYEQYF
TGTGCCAGCAGCTGGGGGGACAGGACCTACGAGCAGTACTTC
>TRBV12-3/TRBV12-4|-|once|TRBJ2-4
CGSSPWGDIQYF
TGTGGCAGCAGTCCCTGGGGGGACATTCAGTACTTC
>TRBV7-2|-|-|TRBJ1-2
CASSSRSSGVYGYTF
TGTGCCAGCAGCTCCCGTTCGTCAGGGGTCTATGGCTACACCTTC
>TRBV7-8|-|once|TRBJ1-6
CASSLVRGTYNSPVHF
TGTGCCAGTAGCTTAGTTAGGGGGACCTATAATTCACCCGTCCACTTT
>TRBV5-4|TRBD1|-|TRBJ1-2
CVSSLVQGGHDYTF
TGTGTTAGCAGCTTGGTGCAGGGGGGTCATGACTACACCTTC
>TRBV11-3|-|-|TRBJ1-2
CISSSLTGRLSYGYTF
TGTATCAGCAGCTCATTAACAGGCCGCTTGAGCTATGGCTACACCTTC
>TRBV20-1|TRBD2|-|TRBJ2-1
CSDLTWTSVPHEQFF
TGCAGTGACCTGACCTGGACTAGCGTTCCCCATGAGCAGTTCTTC
>TRBV18|-|-|TRBJ2-3
CASSPPTYTDTQYF
TGTGCCAGCTCACCACCGACGTACACAGATACGCAGTATTTT
>TRBV20-1|-|-|TRBJ2-1
CSAVDGDVSYKEQFF
TGTAGTGCCGTAGACGGGGACGTATCCTACAAAGAGCAGTTCTTC